This TCR beta chain stems from a study of blood T cell repertoires in COVID-19. This clone was seen more than once but under ten times. Libraries were prepared by immunoSEQ multiplex PCR; TCRdb keeps only in-frame clonotypes and omits some of them. The profile shows tens of thousands of clones, around 86% of them singletons. Trimming cost V 2 bases and J 4 bases; bases outside gene matches: 8. Looked up from germline, CDR1 is SGHAT and CDR2 is FQNNGV. CDR3 length: 16 amino acids. The source material was peripheral blood. The chain joins TRBV11-2 to TRBJ1-1, with 9 bases that match TRBD1. This clonotype was sampled from a woman aged 80 or older with active or convalescent COVID-19. The CDR3 DNA follows: TGTGCCAGCAGCTTACGGGACAGGGAAGGATCCACTGAAGCTTTCTTT. It encodes CASSLRDREGSTEAFF.